The following is a TCR beta chain sequence with its context. The sample is drawn from a study of OX40 agonist ivuxolimab in advanced cancers. Sequencing used immunoSEQ multiplex PCR; TCRdb keeps in-frame clones, though not all of them. The sample holds tens of thousands of clones, 65% to 85% seen once. The CDR3 contains 16 residues. Germline CDR1 reads WNHNN; CDR2 reads SYGVQD (reference sequence). Trimming removed 0 bases from V and 6 bases from J; junction bases left unmatched: 8. Material: CD4+ or CD8+ T cells sorted from blood, obtained in a trial of the OX40 agonist ivuxolimab. This receptor was taken from an adult with an advanced solid tumor such as melanoma, head and neck, liver or kidney cancer. The chain links TRBV10-1 to TRBJ2-1, with TRBD2 matching over 7 bases. For the CDR3, the DNA is TGCGCCAGCAGTGAGTCAGGGAGGGCCGGTGGCAATGAGCAGTTCTTC. It encodes CASSESGRAGGNEQFF.